The 29 T cell receptor beta chains reported below all come from one sample, sequenced in a study of Ad26.COV2.S vaccination and SARS-CoV-2 variants. The treatment was: roughly 20 received Ad26.COV2.S at low or high dose, single or two shots; roughly five received placebo; per-sample allocation not given. Samples were taken on day 63 after the first vaccine or placebo injection. Only in-frame clones appear in the TCRdb table, and some are missing; sequencing was by immunoSEQ multiplex PCR. The repertoire holds about 320,000 clones, with about 86% as singletons. The sequenced sample was peripheral blood, obtained in a trial of Ad26.COV2.S vaccine versus placebo. The receptors here all came from a person aged 18 to 65 who received the Ad26.COV2.S COVID-19 vaccine or a placebo.

CDR3 DNA sequence: TGCGCCAGCAGCAAAATTCGGGACAGAAACTACTATGGCTACACCTTC. It encodes CASSKIRDRNYYGYTF. This chain joins TRBV5-1 and TRBJ1-2; TRBD1 matches at 7 bases. Germline V gene data show CDR1 as SGHRS and CDR2 as YFSETQ. The V gene end was trimmed by 4 bases and the J gene end by 3 bases; junction bases not matched to a gene: 12. There are 16 residues in the CDR3. Full variable domain (rest looked up from reference TRBV5-1 and TRBJ1-2): KAGVTQTPRYLIKTRGQQVTLSCSPISGHRSVSWYQQTPGQGLQFLFEYFSETQRNKGNFPGRFSGRQFSNSRSEMNVSTLELGDSALYLCASSKIRDRNYYGYTFGSGTRLTVV.

The J gene is TRBJ2-5, the V gene TRBV4-1; D remains ambiguous. The CDR3 extends over 13 amino acids. CDR1 MGHRA and CDR2 YSYEKL come from the germline V gene. V was trimmed by 4 bases and J by 4 bases, leaving 10 bases between them. The CDR3 region has the DNA TGCGCCAGCAGCCCAGTAGCTGCAGAGACCCAGTACTTC. This sequence encodes CASSPVAAETQYF.

This clone was observed a few times. The chain carries TRBV7-9 and TRBJ2-1, with D unresolved. Germline V gene data show CDR1 as SEHNR and CDR2 as FQNEAQ (reference sequence). V dropped 3 bases and J dropped 4 bases, with 4 bases sitting between them. The CDR3 contains 12 residues. The CDR3 region has the DNA TGTGCCAGCAGCTTTATTTACAATGAGCAGTTCTTC. This sequence encodes CASSFIYNEQFF.

This clone was detected only once. J is TRBJ2-1 and V is TRBV6-6; D unclear. CDR1 and CDR2 from the germline V gene are MNHNY and SVGAGI (reference sequence). The CDR3 is 15 amino acids. Trimming cost V 4 bases and J 10 bases, with 20 bases left between them. DNA for the CDR3: TGTGCCAGCAGTTCCGATAGATTAGGACGGTGGGAGCAGTTCTTC. Residues: CASSSDRLGRWEQFF.

The chain links TRBV19 to TRBJ2-3; 12 bases map to TRBD2. CDR1 and CDR2 (germline): LNHDA, SQIVND (reference sequence). The trim removed 3 bases at V and 3 bases at J, leaving 22 bases unmatched. CDR3 length equals 22 residues. In DNA, the CDR3 is TGTGCCAGTAGTATCTCGCCAGGGGCTAGCGGGGGGGCTGTAAGGGAAACAGATACGCAGTATTTT. Translating gives CASSISPGASGGAVRETDTQYF.

This clone has only a few counts. The V and J genes are TRBV7-2 and TRBJ1-2, with TRBD1 as a possible D gene (5 bases). V gave up 4 bases and J gave up 9 bases, with 24 bases separating them. From germline, CDR1 is SGHTA and CDR2 FQGNSA. This CDR3 has 16 residues. The CDR3 DNA sequence: TGTGCCAGCAGCTACCGCGGGGACCGCGTCCCGTTTAGCTACACCTTC. Residues: CASSYRGDRVPFSYTF.

V usage is TRBV5-4 and J usage is TRBJ1-2; D may be TRBD1 (5 bases). This CDR3 region has 17 residues. Germline lookup yields CDR1 SGHNT and CDR2 YYREEE (reference sequence). V was cut by 4 bases and J by 2 bases, with 21 bases left in between. In DNA, the CDR3 is TGTGCCAGCAGCGCCGGCTCCTCGCCGGGACGGAACTATGGCTACACCTTC. This translates into CASSAGSSPGRNYGYTF.

The V gene is TRBV29-1, the J gene TRBJ2-5; D assignment may be TRBD1 or TRBD2 (6 bases each). Germline V gene sequence: CDR1 SQVTM, CDR2 ANQGSEA. The CDR3 has 13 amino acids. Trimming cost V 7 bases and J 5 bases, with 17 bases left between them. The CDR3 spells CSAGGRGYETQYF. The CDR3 coding sequence is TGCAGCGCCGGGGGTAGGGGGTACGAGACCCAGTACTTC.

The chain's CDR3 is CASSPGGVDEKLFF. The CDR3 DNA reads TGCGCCAGCAGCCCAGGGGGTGTAGATGAAAAACTGTTTTTT. V and J are TRBV5-1 and TRBJ1-4, with TRBD1 matching 7 bases. V was clipped by 4 bases and J by 6 bases; unmatched bases: 6. CDR3 length equals 14 residues. In germline, CDR1 is SGHRS, CDR2 YFSETQ. Filled out from reference TRBV5-1 and TRBJ1-4, the complete variable domain reads KAGVTQTPRYLIKTRGQQVTLSCSPISGHRSVSWYQQTPGQGLQFLFEYFSETQRNKGNFPGRFSGRQFSNSRSEMNVSTLELGDSALYLCASSPGGVDEKLFFGSGTQLSVL.

The genes are TRBV3-1 (or the pseudogene TRBV3-2) and TRBJ1-6; tentatively, D is TRBD1 (6 bases). CDR3 length: 18 residues. Germline lookup yields CDR1 LGHDT and CDR2 YNNKEL (reference sequence). The ends were cut back, 4 bases at V and 10 bases at J, with 26 bases in the middle. In DNA, the CDR3 is TGTGCCAGCAGCCTATCGCCGGGACATCGCGCCGAGATATCACCCCTCCACTTT. Translated: CASSLSPGHRAEISPLHF.

The rearrangement links TRBV20-1 to TRBJ2-2; D not certain. Trimming stripped 5 bases from V and 8 bases from J, with 9 bases between. This CDR3 has 11 amino acids. CDR1 DFQATT and CDR2 SNEGSKA come from the germline V gene (reference sequence). In DNA form, the CDR3 reads TGCAGTGCTTTGAGTGTGGGGGAGCTGTTTTTT. Encoded protein: CSALSVGELFF.

The J gene is TRBJ2-3, the V gene TRBV11-2, with D maybe TRBD2 (7 bases). Per the germline V gene, CDR1 is SGHAT and CDR2 is FQNNGV. CDR3 length: 15 residues. Trimming removed 0 bases at V and 7 bases at J, with 14 bases between. In nucleotides, the CDR3 is TGTGCCAGCAGCTTAGAGGGGGGGGCCGGGAATACGCAGTATTTT. Translation gives CASSLEGGAGNTQYF.

The genes are TRBV3-1 (or the pseudogene TRBV3-2) and TRBJ1-6; D might be TRBD1 (5 bases). The CDR3 is 15 amino acids. V was pared by 2 bases and J by 5 bases, with 10 bases between. Germline CDR1 reads LGHDT; CDR2 reads YNNKEL (reference sequence). The DNA for the CDR3 is TGTGCCAGCAGCCAAAGGACACCTCATAATTCACCCCTCCACTTT. It is translated as CASSQRTPHNSPLHF.

The chain recombines TRBV7-2 with TRBJ2-1; D is possibly TRBD1 (5 bases). Trimming shortened V by 5 bases and J by 0 bases, and 11 bases separated the two germline ends. Per germline, CDR1 SGHTA and CDR2 FQGNSA. The CDR3 sequence is 15 residues long. This CDR3 reads CASSEMGRSYNEQFF. As DNA, the CDR3 is TGTGCCAGCAGCGAGATGGGGCGCTCCTACAATGAGCAGTTCTTC.

As DNA, the CDR3 is TGTGCCAGCATTAAGAGTCTAGCGGGTGCAGATACGCAGTATTTT. Protein product: CASIKSLAGADTQYF. V gene TRBV6-5 combines with J gene TRBJ2-3, with 8 nucleotides matching TRBD2. V shed 7 bases and J 4 bases; nucleotides not matched to a gene: 10. The CDR3 has 15 amino acids. Germline V gives CDR1 MNHEY, CDR2 SVGAGI.

This chain links TRBV29-1 with TRBJ2-1; 8 bases are shared with TRBD1. Germline V gene data show CDR1 as SQVTM and CDR2 as ANQGSEA. The V segment lost 3 bases and the J segment 2 bases; nucleotides outside the gene matches: 3. The CDR3 consists of 14 residues. CDR3 sequence: CSVETGATYNEQFF. The CDR3 nucleotides are TGCAGCGTTGAGACAGGGGCCACCTACAATGAGCAGTTCTTC.

This chain connects TRBV5-6 to TRBJ2-1; D might be TRBD1 or TRBD2, each matching 6 bases. V was trimmed by 5 bases and J by 9 bases, leaving 27 bases between them. CDR3 length equals 17 residues. Germline loops: CDR1 SGHDT, CDR2 YYEEEE. The CDR3 sequence is CASSQPHLGGTRGEQFF. The CDR3, as DNA: TGTGCCAGCAGTCAACCCCACCTAGGGGGGACAAGGGGTGAGCAGTTCTTC.

The rearrangement joins TRBV6-5 to TRBJ1-4; D ambiguous. CDR1 is MNHEY and CDR2 is SVGAGI in the germline V gene. This CDR3 spans 11 amino acids. Trimming stripped 6 bases from V and 11 bases from J, with 10 bases between. CDR3 in amino acids: CASRFLGKLFF. The DNA for the CDR3 is TGTGCCAGCAGATTCTTGGGGAAACTGTTTTTT.

The chain links TRBV7-6 to TRBJ1-6; D ambiguous. The CDR3 length is 13 residues. The V gene lost 4 bases and the J gene lost 7 bases, with 8 bases spanning the gap. Germline V CDR1 and CDR2: SGHVS, FNYEAQ. CDR3 region: CASSSNLNSPLHF. DNA for the CDR3: TGTGCCAGCAGCTCCAATCTGAATTCACCCCTCCACTTT.

V is TRBV7-9 and J is TRBJ1-3, with D unclear. Per germline, CDR1 SEHNR and CDR2 FQNEAQ (reference sequence). The V gene lost 6 bases and the J gene lost 2 bases, with 14 bases spanning the gap. The CDR3 runs to 15 residues. The CDR3 DNA is TGTGCCAGCAGATTGGAGGGTTATGCTGGAAACACCATATATTTT. Its translation: CASRLEGYAGNTIYF. The variable domain in full, completed from reference TRBV7-9 and TRBJ1-3, reads DTGVSQNPRHKITKRGQNVTFRCDPISEHNRLYWYRQTLGQGPEFLTYFQNEAQLEKSRLLSDRFSAERPKGSFSTLEIQRTEQGDSAMYLCASRLEGYAGNTIYFGEGSWLTVV.

The CDR3 protein is CASSQDRLLNEKLFF. The CDR3 DNA is TGCGCCAGCAGCCAAGATAGGCTTCTTAATGAAAAACTGTTTTTT. The rearrangement uses TRBV4-1 and TRBJ1-4, with unresolved D. V was trimmed by 0 bases and J by 4 bases, leaving 9 bases between them. This CDR3 spans 15 amino acids. The V gene's germline CDR1 is MGHRA and CDR2 YSYEKL.

J is TRBJ2-7 and V is TRBV9; tentative D call: TRBD2 (6 bases). V gave up 0 bases and J gave up 3 bases, with 13 bases separating them. The CDR3 is 15 residues long. Germline lookup yields CDR1 SGDLS and CDR2 YYNGEE. In DNA, the CDR3 is TGTGCCAGCAGCGTAGAGGCAGGGACTTACTACGAGCAGTACTTC. Protein product: CASSVEAGTYYEQYF.

The chain carries TRBV5-1 and TRBJ2-5; D is undetermined. CDR1 and CDR2 from the germline V gene are SGHRS and YFSETQ. This CDR3 is 12 amino acids long. With 1 base removed from V and 5 bases from J, the gap between germline ends came to 6 bases. CDR3 residues: CASSLIQETQYF. The CDR3 nucleotides are TGCGCCAGCAGCTTGATCCAGGAGACCCAGTACTTC.

The genes are TRBV6-5 and TRBJ1-1, with a tentative D call TRBD1 (5 bases). The CDR3 consists of 15 residues. The germline V gene encodes CDR1 MNHEY and CDR2 SVGAGI. V was cut by 5 bases and J by 6 bases, with 19 bases left in between. CDR3 DNA: TGTGCCAGCAGTCGCCCCGGGGGAGGGAAGGCTGAAGCTTTCTTT. It is translated as CASSRPGGGKAEAFF.

This clone was counted only a few times. The chain carries TRBV7-8 and TRBJ1-5; TRBD1 is a possible D gene (6 bases). The CDR3 length is 15 residues. CDR1 and CDR2 from the germline V gene are SGHVS and FQNEAQ. V dropped 3 bases and J dropped 5 bases, with 14 bases sitting between them. CDR3: CASSLDGTPYQPQHF. In DNA, the CDR3 is TGTGCCAGCAGCTTGGACGGGACACCTTATCAGCCCCAGCATTTT.

This chain connects TRBV6-2 or TRBV6-3 to TRBJ1-6, with unresolved D. Per germline, CDR1 MNHEY and CDR2 SVGEGT. The CDR3 is made up of 11 amino acids. V lost 2 bases and J lost 10, with 3 bases in between. This CDR3 reads CASSYRSPLHF. In DNA, the CDR3 is TGTGCCAGCAGTTACCGGTCACCCCTCCACTTT.

This clone was recorded a few times. The chain combines TRBV6-2 or TRBV6-3 with TRBJ1-2, with 7 bases aligning to TRBD1. Per the germline V gene, CDR1 is MNHEY and CDR2 is SVGEGT. This CDR3 has 16 amino acids. J was trimmed by 4 bases and V by 4 bases; bases with no gene match: 12. This CDR3 is CASSSYDRVGGYGYTF. The CDR3 DNA reads as TGTGCCAGCAGTTCCTACGACAGGGTCGGCGGCTATGGCTACACCTTC.

The rearrangement uses TRBV18 and TRBJ1-6; D not resolved. Germline V gene lookup returns CDR1 KGHSH and CDR2 LQKENI. This CDR3 contains 14 residues. The germline V and J ends were trimmed by 6 bases and 5 bases, with 11 bases remaining between them. The CDR3 protein is CASSPRGDNSPLHF. The CDR3 DNA follows: TGTGCCAGCTCGCCCCGCGGAGATAATTCACCCCTCCACTTT.

The chain links TRBV6-1 to TRBJ1-2; D is unresolved. Trimming took off 3 bases at V and 4 bases at J, with 9 bases between the two ends. The germline CDR1 and CDR2 sequences are MNHNS and SASEGT. This CDR3 is built from 13 residues. The CDR3 spells CASSDGPSYGYTF. CDR3 in DNA: TGTGCCAGCAGTGACGGGCCCTCCTATGGCTACACCTTC.